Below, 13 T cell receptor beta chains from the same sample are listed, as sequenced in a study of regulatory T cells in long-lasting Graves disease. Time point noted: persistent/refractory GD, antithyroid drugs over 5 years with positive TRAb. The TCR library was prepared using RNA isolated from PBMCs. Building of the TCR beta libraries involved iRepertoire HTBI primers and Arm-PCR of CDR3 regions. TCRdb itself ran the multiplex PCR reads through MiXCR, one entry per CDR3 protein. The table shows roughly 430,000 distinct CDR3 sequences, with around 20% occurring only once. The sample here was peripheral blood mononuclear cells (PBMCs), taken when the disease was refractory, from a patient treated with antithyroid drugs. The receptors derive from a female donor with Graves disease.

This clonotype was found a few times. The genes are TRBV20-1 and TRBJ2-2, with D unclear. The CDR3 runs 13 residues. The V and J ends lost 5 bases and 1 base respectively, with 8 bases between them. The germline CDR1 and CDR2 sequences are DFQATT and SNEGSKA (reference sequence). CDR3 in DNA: TGCAGTGCTTTGTCCTTGAACACCGGGGAGCTGTTTTTT. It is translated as CSALSLNTGELFF.

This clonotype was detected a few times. CDR3 sequence reads: CSARENTGELFF. CDR3 nucleotide sequence: TGCAGTGCTAGAGAGAACACCGGGGAGCTGTTTTTT. The rearrangement uses TRBV20-1 and TRBJ2-2; no firm D call. Trimming removed 0 bases at V and 1 base at J, with 0 bases between. CDR1 is DFQATT, CDR2 SNEGSKA, per germline (reference sequence). This CDR3 has 12 amino acids.

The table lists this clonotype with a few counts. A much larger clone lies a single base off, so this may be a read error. The CDR3 sequence is CGAEEGWNTEAFF. The DNA for the CDR3 is TGCGGTGCCGAAGAGGGCTGGAACACTGAAGCTTTCTTT. The chain carries TRBV20-1 and TRBJ1-1; D gene unclear. Germline CDR1 DFQATT, CDR2 SNEGSKA (reference sequence). The CDR3 totals 13 residues.

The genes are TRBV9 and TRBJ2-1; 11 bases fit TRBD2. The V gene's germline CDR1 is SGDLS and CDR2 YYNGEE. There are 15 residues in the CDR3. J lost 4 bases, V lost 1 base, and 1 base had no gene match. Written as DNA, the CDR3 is TGTGCCAGCAGCGTAACTAGCGGGAGTTACAATGAGCAGTTCTTC. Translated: CASSVTSGSYNEQFF.

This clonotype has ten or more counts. The CDR3 loop reads CSARSDRWNQPQHF. In DNA form, the CDR3 reads TGCAGTGCTAGGTCAGACAGGTGGAATCAGCCCCAGCATTTT. The chain uses TRBV20-1 and TRBJ1-5, with D possibly being TRBD1 (6 bases). The CDR3 has 14 residues. CDR1 DFQATT and CDR2 SNEGSKA come from the germline V gene (reference sequence). Trimming removed 3 bases from V and 4 bases from J, with 13 bases in between.

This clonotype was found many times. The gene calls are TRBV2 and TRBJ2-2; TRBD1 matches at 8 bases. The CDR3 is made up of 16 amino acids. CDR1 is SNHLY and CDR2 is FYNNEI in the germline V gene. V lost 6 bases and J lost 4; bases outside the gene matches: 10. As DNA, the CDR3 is TGTGCCAGCAGCGAGGGACAGGTCGGGGCCACCGGGGAGCTGTTTTTT. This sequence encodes CASSEGQVGATGELFF.

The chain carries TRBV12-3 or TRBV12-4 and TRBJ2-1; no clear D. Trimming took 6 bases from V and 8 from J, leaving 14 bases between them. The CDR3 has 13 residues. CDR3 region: CASSPPGSYEQFF. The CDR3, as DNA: TGTGCCAGCAGCCCCCCAGGCTCGTATGAGCAGTTCTTC.

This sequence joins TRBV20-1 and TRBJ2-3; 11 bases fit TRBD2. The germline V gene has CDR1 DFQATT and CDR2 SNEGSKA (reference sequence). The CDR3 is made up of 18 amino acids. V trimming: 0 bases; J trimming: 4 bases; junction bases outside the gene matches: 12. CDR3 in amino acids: CSARDPEVTSGSADTQYF. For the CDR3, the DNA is TGCAGTGCTAGAGATCCGGAGGTTACTAGCGGGAGCGCAGATACGCAGTATTTT.

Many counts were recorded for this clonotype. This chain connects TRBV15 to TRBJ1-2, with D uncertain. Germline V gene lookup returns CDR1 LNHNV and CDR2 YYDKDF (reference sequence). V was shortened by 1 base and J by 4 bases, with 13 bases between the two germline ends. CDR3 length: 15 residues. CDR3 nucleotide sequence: TGTGCCACCAGCAGAGGTTCGGCCGGGCTCTATGGCTACACCTTC. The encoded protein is CATSRGSAGLYGYTF.

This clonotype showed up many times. Here the CDR3 reads CASRRLAGGGAEQFF. In DNA, the CDR3 is TGTGCCAGCAGGAGACTAGCGGGAGGGGGGGCTGAGCAGTTCTTC. The V gene is TRBV28, the J gene TRBJ2-1; 14 nucleotides match TRBD2. CDR3 length: 15 amino acids. V lost 6 bases and J lost 9; bases outside the gene matches: 7. Germline V gives CDR1 MDHEN, CDR2 SYDVKM.

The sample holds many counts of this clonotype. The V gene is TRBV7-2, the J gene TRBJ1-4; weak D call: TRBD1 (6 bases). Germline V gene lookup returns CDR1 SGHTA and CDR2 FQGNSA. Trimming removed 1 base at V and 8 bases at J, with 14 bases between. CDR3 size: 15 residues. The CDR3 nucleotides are TGTGCCAGCAGCTTAGATCCGGGGGCTGGGGAAAAACTGTTTTTT. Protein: CASSLDPGAGEKLFF.

The CDR3 nucleotides are TGTGCCAGCAACTTTGGACTAGCGGGAGGTGATACGCAGTATTTT. Encoded protein: CASNFGLAGGDTQYF. The chain uses TRBV28 and TRBJ2-3; 14 bases map to TRBD2. Trimming removed 7 bases from V and 6 bases from J; junction bases left unmatched: 6. The length of the CDR3 is 15 residues. The germline V gene has CDR1 MDHEN and CDR2 SYDVKM.

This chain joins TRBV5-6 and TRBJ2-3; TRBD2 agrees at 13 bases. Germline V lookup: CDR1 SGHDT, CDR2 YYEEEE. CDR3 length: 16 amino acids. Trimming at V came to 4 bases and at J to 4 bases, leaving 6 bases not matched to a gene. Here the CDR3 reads CASSMGLAGLADTQYF. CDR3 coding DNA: TGTGCCAGCAGCATGGGACTAGCGGGACTCGCAGATACGCAGTATTTT.